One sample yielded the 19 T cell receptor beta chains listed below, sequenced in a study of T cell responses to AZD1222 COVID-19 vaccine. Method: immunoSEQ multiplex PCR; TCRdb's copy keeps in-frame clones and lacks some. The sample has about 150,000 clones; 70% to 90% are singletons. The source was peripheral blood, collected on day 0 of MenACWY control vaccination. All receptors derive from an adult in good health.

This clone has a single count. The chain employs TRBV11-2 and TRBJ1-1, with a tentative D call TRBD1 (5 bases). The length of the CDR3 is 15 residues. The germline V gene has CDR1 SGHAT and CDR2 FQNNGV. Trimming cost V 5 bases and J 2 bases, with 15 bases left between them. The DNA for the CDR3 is TGTGCCAGCAGCCAAAGTGGGGGGTTTAACACTGAAGCTTTCTTT. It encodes CASSQSGGFNTEAFF.

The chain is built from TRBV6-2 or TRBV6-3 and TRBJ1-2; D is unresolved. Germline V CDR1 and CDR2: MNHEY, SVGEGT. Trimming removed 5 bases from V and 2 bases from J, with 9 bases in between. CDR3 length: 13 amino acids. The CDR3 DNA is TGTGCCAGCAGTGGGTCTCCAAACTATGGCTACACCTTC. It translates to CASSGSPNYGYTF.

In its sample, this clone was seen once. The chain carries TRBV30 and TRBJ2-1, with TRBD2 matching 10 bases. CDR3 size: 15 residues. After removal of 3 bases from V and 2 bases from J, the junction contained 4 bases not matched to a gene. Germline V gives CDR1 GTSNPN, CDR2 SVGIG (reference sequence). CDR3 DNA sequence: TGTGCCTGGAGCTCACTAGCGGGGACCTACAATGAGCAGTTCTTC. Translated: CAWSSLAGTYNEQFF.

This chain's CDR3 is CASSFTGIGNTIYF. The CDR3 nucleotides are TGTGCCAGCAGCTTTACAGGGATAGGAAACACCATATATTTT. The chain couples TRBV5-4 to TRBJ1-3; D is possibly TRBD1 (6 bases). CDR3 length: 14 amino acids. The V end was cut by 2 bases, the J end by 4 bases, with 10 bases between. The V gene's germline CDR1 is SGHNT and CDR2 YYREEE (reference sequence).

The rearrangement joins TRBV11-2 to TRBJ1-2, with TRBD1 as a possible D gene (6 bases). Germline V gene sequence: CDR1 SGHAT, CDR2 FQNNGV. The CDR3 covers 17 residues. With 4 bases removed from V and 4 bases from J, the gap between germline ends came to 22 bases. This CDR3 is CASSSHPQQGRFYGYTF. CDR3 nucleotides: TGTGCCAGCAGCTCACACCCTCAACAGGGCCGATTCTATGGCTACACCTTC.

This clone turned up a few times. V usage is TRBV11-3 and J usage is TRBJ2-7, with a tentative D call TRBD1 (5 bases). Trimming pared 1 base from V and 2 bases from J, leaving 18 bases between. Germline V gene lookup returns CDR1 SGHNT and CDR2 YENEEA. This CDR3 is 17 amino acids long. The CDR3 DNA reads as TGTGCCAGCAGCTTAGGGCGTCCAGGGAATCCCGCCTACGAGCAGTACTTC. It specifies CASSLGRPGNPAYEQYF.

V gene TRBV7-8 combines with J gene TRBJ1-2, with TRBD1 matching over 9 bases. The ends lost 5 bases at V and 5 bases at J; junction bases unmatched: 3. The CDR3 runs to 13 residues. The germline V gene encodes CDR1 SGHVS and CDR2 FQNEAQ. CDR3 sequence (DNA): TGTGCCAGCAGCCCCGGACAGGGGTATGGCTACACCTTC. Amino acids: CASSPGQGYGYTF.

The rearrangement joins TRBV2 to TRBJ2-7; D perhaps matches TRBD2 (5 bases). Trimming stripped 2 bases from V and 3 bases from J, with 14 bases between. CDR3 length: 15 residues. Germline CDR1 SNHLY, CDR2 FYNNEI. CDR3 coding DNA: TGTGCCAGCAGTGAAATGGAGGATTCTTTCTACGAGCAGTACTTC. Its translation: CASSEMEDSFYEQYF.

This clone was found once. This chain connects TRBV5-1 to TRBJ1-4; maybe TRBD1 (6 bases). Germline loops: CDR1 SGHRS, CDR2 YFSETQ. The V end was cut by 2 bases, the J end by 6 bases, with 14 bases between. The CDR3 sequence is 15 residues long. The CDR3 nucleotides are TGCGCCAGCAGCTTTGTCGGGGGCGCGTATGAAAAACTGTTTTTT. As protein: CASSFVGGAYEKLFF. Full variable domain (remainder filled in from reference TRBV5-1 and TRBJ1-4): KAGVTQTPRYLIKTRGQQVTLSCSPISGHRSVSWYQQTPGQGLQFLFEYFSETQRNKGNFPGRFSGRQFSNSRSEMNVSTLELGDSALYLCASSFVGGAYEKLFFGSGTQLSVL.

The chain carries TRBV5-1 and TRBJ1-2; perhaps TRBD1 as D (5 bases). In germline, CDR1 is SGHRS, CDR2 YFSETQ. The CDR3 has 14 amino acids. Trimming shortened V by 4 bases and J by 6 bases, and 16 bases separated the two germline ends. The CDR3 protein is CASSPGWKGDGYTF. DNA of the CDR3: TGCGCCAGCAGCCCGGGTTGGAAAGGGGATGGCTACACCTTC.

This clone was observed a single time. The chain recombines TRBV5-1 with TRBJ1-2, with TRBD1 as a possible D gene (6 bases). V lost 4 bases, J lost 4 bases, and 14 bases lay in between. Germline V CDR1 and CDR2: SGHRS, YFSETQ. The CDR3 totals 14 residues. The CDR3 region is CASSENRVAYGYTF. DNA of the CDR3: TGCGCCAGCAGCGAAAACAGGGTCGCCTATGGCTACACCTTC.

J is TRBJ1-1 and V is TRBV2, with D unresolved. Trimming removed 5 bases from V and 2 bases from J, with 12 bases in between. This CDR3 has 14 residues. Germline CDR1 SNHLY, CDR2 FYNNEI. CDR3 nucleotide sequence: TGTGCCAGCAGTAAGGACGGAGACAACACTGAAGCTTTCTTT. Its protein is CASSKDGDNTEAFF.

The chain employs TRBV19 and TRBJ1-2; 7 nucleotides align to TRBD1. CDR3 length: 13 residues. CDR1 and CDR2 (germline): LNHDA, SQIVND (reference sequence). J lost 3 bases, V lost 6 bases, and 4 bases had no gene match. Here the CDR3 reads CASRKDRDYGYTF. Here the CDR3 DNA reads TGTGCCAGTAGGAAAGACAGGGACTATGGCTACACCTTC.

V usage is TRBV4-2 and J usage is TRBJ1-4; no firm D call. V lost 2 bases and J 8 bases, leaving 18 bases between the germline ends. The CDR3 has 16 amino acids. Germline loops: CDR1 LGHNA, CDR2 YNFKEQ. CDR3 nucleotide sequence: TGTGCCAGCAGCCAATTTAAGGGAGGTTTTGAGGAAAAACTGTTTTTT. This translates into CASSQFKGGFEEKLFF.

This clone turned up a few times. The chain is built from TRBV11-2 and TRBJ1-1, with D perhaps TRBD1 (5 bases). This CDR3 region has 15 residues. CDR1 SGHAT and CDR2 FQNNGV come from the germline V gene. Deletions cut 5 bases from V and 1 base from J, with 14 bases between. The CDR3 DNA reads TGTGCCAGCAGCGTTAGGGGCCAGGGGAACACTGAAGCTTTCTTT. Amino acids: CASSVRGQGNTEAFF.

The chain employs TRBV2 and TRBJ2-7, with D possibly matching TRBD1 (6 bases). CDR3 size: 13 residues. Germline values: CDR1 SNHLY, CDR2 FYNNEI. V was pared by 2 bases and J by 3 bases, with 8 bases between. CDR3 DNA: TGTGCCAGCAGTGAACTCAGGGGCTACGAGCAGTACGTC. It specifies CASSELRGYEQYV.

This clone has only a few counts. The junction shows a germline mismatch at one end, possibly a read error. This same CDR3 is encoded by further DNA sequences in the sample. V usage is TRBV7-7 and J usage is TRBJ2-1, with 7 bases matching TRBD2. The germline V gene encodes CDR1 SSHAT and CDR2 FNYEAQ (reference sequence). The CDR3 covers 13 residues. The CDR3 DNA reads TGTGCTAGCAGCCTGGGAGGGGTCAATGAGCAGTTCTTC. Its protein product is CASSLGGVNEQFF.

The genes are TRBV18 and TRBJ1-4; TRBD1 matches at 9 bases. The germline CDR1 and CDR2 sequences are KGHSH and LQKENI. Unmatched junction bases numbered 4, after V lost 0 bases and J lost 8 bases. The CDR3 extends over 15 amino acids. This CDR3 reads CASSPPGQGNEKLFF. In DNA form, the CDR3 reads TGTGCCAGCTCACCACCGGGACAGGGAAACGAAAAACTGTTTTTT.

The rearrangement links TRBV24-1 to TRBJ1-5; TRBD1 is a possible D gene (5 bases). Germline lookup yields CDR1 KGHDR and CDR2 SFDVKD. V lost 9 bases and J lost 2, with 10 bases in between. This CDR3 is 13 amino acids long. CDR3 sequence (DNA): TGTGCCACCCGGGGGTGGGGCAATCAGCCCCAGCATTTT. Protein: CATRGWGNQPQHF.